This T cell receptor (beta chain) came from a study of CD8+ T cells in alopecia areata. Overall study findings and caveats: The study found TCR sharing across patients less clear than in mice, possibly for HLA reasons. Normal skin contains resident alphabeta T cells, and these are also sequenced in scalp samples.

RNA extraction and reverse transcription yielded cDNA as sequencing template. Produced via immunoSEQ multiplex PCR; TCRdb's table is partial and in-frame only. The data contain some 150,000 clones, approximately 53% of them singletons. Only one count was recorded for this clone. Its antigen is as yet unknown. Germline values: CDR1 SGHRS, CDR2 YFSETQ. Between the trimmed V and J ends, which lost 2 bases and 3 bases, there was a span of 15 bases. This CDR3 spans 15 amino acids. The clonotype was recovered from a human donor with alopecia areata. This sequence joins TRBV5-1 and TRBJ2-7; tentatively, D is TRBD1 or TRBD2 (5 bases each). This sample comprised CD8+ T cells sorted from blood, obtained at week 0. For the CDR3, the DNA is TGCGCCAGCAGCTTAGTTCTCGGGGCGGACTACGAGCAGTACTTC. Residues: CASSLVLGADYEQYF.